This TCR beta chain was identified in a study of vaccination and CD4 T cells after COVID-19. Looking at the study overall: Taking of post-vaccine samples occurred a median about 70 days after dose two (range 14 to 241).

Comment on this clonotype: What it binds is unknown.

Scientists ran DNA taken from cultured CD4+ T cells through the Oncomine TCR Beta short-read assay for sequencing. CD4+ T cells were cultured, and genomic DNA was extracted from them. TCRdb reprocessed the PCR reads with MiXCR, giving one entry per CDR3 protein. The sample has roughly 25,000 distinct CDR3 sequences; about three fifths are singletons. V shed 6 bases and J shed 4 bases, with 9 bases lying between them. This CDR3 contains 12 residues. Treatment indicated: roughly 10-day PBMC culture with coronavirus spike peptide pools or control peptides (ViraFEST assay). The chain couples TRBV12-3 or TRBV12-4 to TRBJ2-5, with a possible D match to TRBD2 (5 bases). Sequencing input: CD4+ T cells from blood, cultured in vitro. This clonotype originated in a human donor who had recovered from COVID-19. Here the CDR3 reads CASRRRGETQYF. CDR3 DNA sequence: TGTGCCAGCAGGCGTCGGGGAGAGACCCAGTACTTC.